These 9 T cell receptor beta chains were sequenced from one sample in a study of spatial heterogeneity in lung cancer. These receptors have no identified antigens. Each CDR3 protein gets one entry after TCRdb re-called the 5' RACE reads with MiXCR. This sample has 18,000 or so distinct CDR3 sequences, with around 6.9% found just once. The time point was: sample taken at primary tumor resection. The study, taken as a whole, reports: Counts that tracked tumor mutation counts were those of expanded intratumoral alpha and beta TCRs.

Material: lung tumor tissue, obtained at surgery. The receptors come from a female donor with early-stage non-small cell lung cancer.

This clonotype was seen repeatedly, ten times or more. This chain links TRBV15 with TRBJ1-5; D is possibly TRBD1 (5 bases). This CDR3 spans 14 amino acids. Germline loops: CDR1 LNHNV, CDR2 YYDKDF (reference sequence). V was pared by 1 base and J by 5 bases, with 9 bases between. DNA of the CDR3: TGTGCCACCAGCAGAGGGACACTAGATCAGCCCCAGCATTTT. The encoded protein is CATSRGTLDQPQHF.

This clonotype was found many times. The J gene is TRBJ2-7, the V gene TRBV6-6; 11 bases are shared with TRBD1. Germline CDR1 and CDR2: MNHNY and SVGAGI (reference sequence). CDR3 size: 14 residues. V dropped 5 bases and J dropped 4; count of bases not matched to a gene: 4. This CDR3 reads CASSPDRGQYEQYF. The CDR3 nucleotides read TGTGCCAGCAGTCCGGACAGGGGGCAGTACGAGCAGTACTTC.

This clonotype came up many times. V is TRBV29-1 and J is TRBJ2-4; D call uncertain. Per the germline V gene, CDR1 is SQVTM and CDR2 is ANQGSEA. The CDR3 runs to 15 residues. The V and J ends lost 8 bases and 5 bases respectively, with 22 bases between them. The CDR3 coding sequence is TGCAGCCCAGTACTTGACCTGAAGGTGGAAAACATTCAGTACTTC. Residues: CSPVLDLKVENIQYF.

To note about this clonotype: A read error may explain this, as a much larger clone is one base away. The gene calls are TRBV28 and TRBJ2-3; D gene ambiguous. CDR3 length equals 12 residues. Germline V gene lookup returns CDR1 MDHEN and CDR2 SYDVKM. CDR3 sequence (DNA): TGTTCCAGCAGTTCAACCACAGATACGCAGTATTTT. Residues: CSSSSTTDTQYF.

This clonotype was observed a handful of times. The genes are TRBV6-2 or TRBV6-3 and TRBJ2-7; tentative D call: TRBD2 (5 bases). The CDR3 runs 12 residues. In germline, CDR1 is MNHEY, CDR2 SVGEGT. The V end lost 3 bases, the J end lost 6 bases, and 9 bases lay between the germline ends. CDR3 nucleotide sequence: TGTGCCAGCAGTTATGACTACCGCGAGCAGTACTTC. It translates to CASSYDYREQYF.

There are many counts of this clonotype. V is TRBV20-1 and J is TRBJ1-1; 8 nucleotides match TRBD1. The CDR3 is made up of 12 amino acids. Germline lookup yields CDR1 DFQATT and CDR2 SNEGSKA (reference sequence). J gave up 11 bases and V 3 bases, and 8 bases lay outside the gene matches. The CDR3 coding sequence is TGCAGTGCTAGCGGGGACAGGCATCCGGCTTTCTTT. Its protein is CSASGDRHPAFF.

At least ten counts were recorded for this clonotype. The gene calls are TRBV9 and TRBJ2-7; tentatively, D is TRBD2 (5 bases). Germline V gene lookup returns CDR1 SGDLS and CDR2 YYNGEE. V was trimmed by 0 bases and J by 2 bases, leaving 15 bases between them. The CDR3 extends over 16 amino acids. Written as DNA, the CDR3 is TGTGCCAGCAGCGTAGCATCAGGTACCGGGACCTACGAGCAGTACTTC. Translation gives CASSVASGTGTYEQYF. The full variable domain, its missing parts supplied by reference TRBV9 and TRBJ2-7, is DSGVTQTPKHLITATGQRVTLRCSPRSGDLSVYWYQQSLDQGLQFLIQYYNGEERAKGNILERFSAQQFPDLHSELNLSSLELGDSALYFCASSVASGTGTYEQYFGPGTRLTVT.

This clonotype was seen ten or more times. The chain uses TRBV10-3 and TRBJ1-1, with a possible D match to TRBD1 (5 bases). The CDR3 is 14 amino acids. The germline CDR1 and CDR2 sequences are ENHRY and SYGVKD. Deletions cut 4 bases from V and 4 bases from J, with 13 bases between. The CDR3 protein is CAISVSGRVTEAFF. Written as DNA, the CDR3 is TGTGCCATCAGTGTATCAGGGAGGGTCACTGAAGCTTTCTTT.

This clonotype has at least ten counts. DNA for the CDR3: TGTGCCAGCAGTTTCGCAGGGGGCTATGGCTACACCTTC. The encoded protein is CASSFAGGYGYTF. This chain connects TRBV12-3 or TRBV12-4 to TRBJ1-2; TRBD1 aligns across 7 bases. CDR3 size: 13 residues. With 3 bases clipped from V and 4 bases from J, the junction kept 2 bases outside the gene matches.